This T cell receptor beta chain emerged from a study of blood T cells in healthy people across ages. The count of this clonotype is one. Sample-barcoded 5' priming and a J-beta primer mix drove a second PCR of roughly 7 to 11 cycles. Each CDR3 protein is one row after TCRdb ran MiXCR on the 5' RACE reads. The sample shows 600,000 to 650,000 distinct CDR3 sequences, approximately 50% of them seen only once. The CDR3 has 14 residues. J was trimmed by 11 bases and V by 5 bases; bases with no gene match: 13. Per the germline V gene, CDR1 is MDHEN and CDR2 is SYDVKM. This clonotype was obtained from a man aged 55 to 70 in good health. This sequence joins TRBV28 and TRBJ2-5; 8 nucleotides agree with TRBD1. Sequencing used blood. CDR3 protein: CASSQSRRGQEQYF. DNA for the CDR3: TGTGCCAGCAGTCAAAGCCGCAGGGGGCAAGAGCAGTACTTC. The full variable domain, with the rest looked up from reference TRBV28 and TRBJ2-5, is DVKVTQSSRYLVKRTGEKVFLECVQDMDHENMFWYRQDPGLGLRLIYFSYDVKMKEKGDIPEGYSVSREKKERFSLILESASTNQTSMYLCASSQSRRGQEQYFGPGTRLLVL.